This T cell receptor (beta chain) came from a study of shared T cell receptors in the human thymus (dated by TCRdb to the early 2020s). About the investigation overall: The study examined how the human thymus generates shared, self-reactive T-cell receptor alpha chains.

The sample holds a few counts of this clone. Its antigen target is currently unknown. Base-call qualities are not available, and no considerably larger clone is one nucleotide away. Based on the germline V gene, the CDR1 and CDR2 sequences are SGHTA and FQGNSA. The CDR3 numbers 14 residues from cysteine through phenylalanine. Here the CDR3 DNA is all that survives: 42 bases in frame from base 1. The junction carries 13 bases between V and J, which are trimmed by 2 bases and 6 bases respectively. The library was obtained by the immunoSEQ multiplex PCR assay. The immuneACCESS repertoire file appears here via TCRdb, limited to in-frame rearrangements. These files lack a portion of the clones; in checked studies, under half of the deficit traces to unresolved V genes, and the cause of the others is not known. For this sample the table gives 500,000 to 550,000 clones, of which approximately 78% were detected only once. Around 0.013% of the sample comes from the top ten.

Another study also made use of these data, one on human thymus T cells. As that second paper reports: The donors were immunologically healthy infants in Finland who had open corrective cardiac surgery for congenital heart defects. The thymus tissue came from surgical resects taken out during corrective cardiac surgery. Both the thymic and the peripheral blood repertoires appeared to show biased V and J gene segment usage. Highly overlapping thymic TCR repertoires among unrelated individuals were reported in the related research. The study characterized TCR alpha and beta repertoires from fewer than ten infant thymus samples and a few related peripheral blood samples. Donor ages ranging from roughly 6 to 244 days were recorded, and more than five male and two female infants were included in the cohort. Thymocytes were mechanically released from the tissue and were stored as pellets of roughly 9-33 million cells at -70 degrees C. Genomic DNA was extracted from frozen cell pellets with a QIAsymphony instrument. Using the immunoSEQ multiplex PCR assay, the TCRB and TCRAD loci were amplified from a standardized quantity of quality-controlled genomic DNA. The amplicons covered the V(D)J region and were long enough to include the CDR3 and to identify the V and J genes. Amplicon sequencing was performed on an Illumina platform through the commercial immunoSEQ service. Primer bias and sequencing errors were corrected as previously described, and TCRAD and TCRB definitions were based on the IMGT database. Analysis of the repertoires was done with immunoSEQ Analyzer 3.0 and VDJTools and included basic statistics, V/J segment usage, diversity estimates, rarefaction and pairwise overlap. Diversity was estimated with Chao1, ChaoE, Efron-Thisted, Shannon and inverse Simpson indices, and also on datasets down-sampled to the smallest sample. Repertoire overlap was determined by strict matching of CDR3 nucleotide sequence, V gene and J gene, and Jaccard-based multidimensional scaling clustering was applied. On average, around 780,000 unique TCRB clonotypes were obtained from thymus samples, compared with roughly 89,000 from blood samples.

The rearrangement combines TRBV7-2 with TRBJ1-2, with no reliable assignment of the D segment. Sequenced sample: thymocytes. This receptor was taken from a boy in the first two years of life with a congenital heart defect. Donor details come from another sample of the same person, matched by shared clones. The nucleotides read TGTGCCAGCAGCTTAAGAGGGCAGAGTGATGGCTACACCTTC. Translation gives CASSLRGQSDGYTF.